Listed below are T cell receptor beta chains from one sample, sequenced in a study of tumor-infiltrating lymphocytes in localized non-small cell lung cancer. Assay: immunoSEQ multiplex PCR; the TCRdb copy retains only in-frame clones and omits some. The repertoire has around 18,000 clones, roughly 40% of them found once; the top ten carry about a sixth. Sequenced material: lung tumor tissue. These receptors originate from a human donor with non-small cell lung cancer. Both conserved end residues are part of each CDR3. A D gene is named only where the DNA matches it firmly. The size field is filled for only some rows; it gives once, few, many or a size class.

abundance | j_gene | d_gene | v_gene | CDR3nt | CDR3aa
- | TRBJ2-7 | TRBD1 | TRBV27 | TGTGCCAGCAACGACAGGGGGGTCTTGTACTTC | CASNDRGVLYF
- | TRBJ1-1 | - | TRBV27 | TGTGCCAGCAGGTCATCGACAGGGAACACTGAAGCTTTCTTT | CASRSSTGNTEAFF
- | TRBJ1-4 | TRBD1 | TRBV28 | TGTGCCAGCAGTCCACAGGGGGCCATTAATGAAAAACTGTTTTTT | CASSPQGAINEKLFF
- | TRBJ2-7 | - | TRBV30 | TGTGCCTGGAGTGTAAACACGTACGAGCAGTACTTC | CAWSVNTYEQYF
- | TRBJ1-2 | - | TRBV19 | TGTGCCAGCAGCACCACCGGGAATAACTATGGCTACACCTTC | CASSTTGNNYGYTF
few | TRBJ2-2 | TRBD1 | TRBV7-2 | TGTGCCAGCAGCTTATTCGGCCTAGGACAGGTGAACACCGGGGAGCTGTTTTTT | CASSLFGLGQVNTGELFF
- | TRBJ2-7 | TRBD1 | TRBV6-5 | TGTGCCAGCAGTCCGGGACAGGGTCTCTACGAGCAGTACTTC | CASSPGQGLYEQYF
- | TRBJ2-3 | - | TRBV28 | TGTGCCAGCAGTGTGACAGATACGCAGTATTTT | CASSVTDTQYF
few | TRBJ2-7 | - | TRBV6-1 | TGTGCCAGCAGTGAATTTCGAGGAGAACCCTACGAGCAGTACTTC | CASSEFRGEPYEQYF
few | TRBJ1-5 | - | TRBV7-9 | TGTGCCAGCAGCTTAGGAAATTCTAATCAGCCCCAGCATTTT | CASSLGNSNQPQHF
few | TRBJ1-5 | - | TRBV15 | TGTGCCACCAGCAGAGATATAGGGGGCAATCAGCCCCAGCATTTT | CATSRDIGGNQPQHF
many | TRBJ1-1 | - | TRBV7-3 | TGTGCCAGCTGGGGCACTGAAGCTTTCTTT | CASWGTEAFF
few | TRBJ2-7 | - | TRBV6-5 | TGTGCCAGCGGCAGCTCCTACGAGCAGTACTTC | CASGSSYEQYF
- | TRBJ1-5 | - | TRBV2 | TGTGCCAGCAGTGGGGGGCAGGGCGGTAGTCAGCCCCAGCATTTT | CASSGGQGGSQPQHF
few | TRBJ2-3 | - | TRBV19 | TGTGCCAGTAGTTTCTCTAGCGTATCCTCCACAGATACGCAGTATTTT | CASSFSSVSSTDTQYF
- | TRBJ1-5 | - | TRBV27 | TGTGCCAGCAGTTTGAATTCGGGGACTTATCAGCCCCAGCATTTT | CASSLNSGTYQPQHF
- | TRBJ1-2 | - | TRBV6-6 | TGTGCCAGCAGTTACGAGGGGGTTGGTAACTATGGCTACACCTTC | CASSYEGVGNYGYTF
medium-sized | TRBJ2-7 | - | TRBV30 | TGTGCCTGCAAACGGACTGGCGAGCAGTACTTC | CACKRTGEQYF
few | TRBJ2-7 | - | TRBV6-5 | TGTGCCAGCAGTTTATTGAGGGGCGGCTACGAGCAGTACTTC | CASSLLRGGYEQYF
- | TRBJ2-1 | TRBD2 | TRBV11-2 | TGTGCCAGCAGCCCTCGACTAGCGGGGGGCTCCAATGAGCAGTTCTTC | CASSPRLAGGSNEQFF
- | TRBJ1-6 | - | TRBV7-3 | TGTGCCAGCAGCTACTATAATTCACCCCTCCACTTT | CASSYYNSPLHF
- | TRBJ1-6 | - | TRBV5-1 | TGCGCCAGCAAATCCACCGGGACACAAAATTCACCCCTCCACTTT | CASKSTGTQNSPLHF
once | TRBJ1-3 | - | TRBV9 | TGTGCCAGCAGCGCGCTCGGCTGGGGCTCTGGAAACACCATATATTTT | CASSALGWGSGNTIYF
- | TRBJ2-3 | TRBD2 | TRBV7-2 | TGTGCCAGCAGCTCGAATCAGCGGGGGGACACAGATACGCAGTATTTT | CASSSNQRGDTDTQYF
medium-sized | TRBJ1-1 | - | TRBV19 | TGTGCCAGTACCTTCGGGGGGTACACTGAAGCTTTCTTT | CASTFGGYTEAFF
- | TRBJ1-2 | - | TRBV7-2 | TGTGCCAGCAGCTTATTAAAGACCGACGGAAGGGGCTACACCTTC | CASSLLKTDGRGYTF
- | TRBJ2-7 | TRBD1 | TRBV5-1 | TGCGCCAGCAGCCCAAGACAGGGGGCCTACGAGCAGTACTTC | CASSPRQGAYEQYF
medium-sized | TRBJ1-1 | - | TRBV30 | TGTGCCTGGAGCCTGCTTTCCCTTTCAGCTTTCTTT | CAWSLLSLSAFF
- | TRBJ2-3 | - | TRBV5-1 | TGCGCCAGCAGATTCCTAGGGAGCACAGATACGCAGTATTTT | CASRFLGSTDTQYF
few | TRBJ2-1 | TRBD1 | TRBV7-2 | TGTGCCAGCAGCTTAGCGTCGGACAGGGGTTACGAGCAGTTCTTC | CASSLASDRGYEQFF
many | TRBJ2-7 | - | TRBV28 | TGTGCCAGCACCCTGGGGCAGGCCTACGAGCAGTACTTC | CASTLGQAYEQYF
few | TRBJ2-3 | TRBD1 | TRBV5-1 | TGCGCCAGCATCCCGACAGGGGGCACAGATACGCAGTATTTT | CASIPTGGTDTQYF
- | TRBJ2-1 | - | TRBV19 | TGTGCCAGTAGTATAATCTTCCTGACAGATGAGCAGTTCTTC | CASSIIFLTDEQFF
hyperexpanded | TRBJ2-7 | - | TRBV28 | TGTGCCAGCAACCCCACAGGACGGAGCCTCTCCTACGAGCAGTACTTC | CASNPTGRSLSYEQYF
- | TRBJ2-7 | - | TRBV20-1 | TGCAGTGCCGACGCCCGGAGTGAGCAGTACTTC | CSADARSEQYF
- | TRBJ1-2 | - | TRBV4-3 | TGCGCCAGCAGCCAGTACACCCCGCCGCCGTACACCTTC | CASSQYTPPPYTF
medium-sized | TRBJ1-2 | - | TRBV5-6 | TGTGCCAGCATGCTTGATGGTAGCTACACCTTC | CASMLDGSYTF